The 27 T cell receptor beta chains in this list originate from one sample, sequenced in a study of T cell responses to AZD1222 COVID-19 vaccine. Assay used: immunoSEQ multiplex PCR; TCRdb lists only in-frame clones, some missing. The sample includes 95,000 to 150,000 clones, 70% to 90% seen only once; the top ten take around 3%. The sample in question was peripheral blood, obtained 28 days after the second AZD1222 dose. These receptors were obtained from an adult who received the AZD1222 COVID-19 vaccine.

The chain couples TRBV7-6 to TRBJ2-7, with 10 bases fitting TRBD1. Germline V gene sequence: CDR1 SGHVS, CDR2 FNYEAQ. The length of the CDR3 is 16 residues. V shed 5 bases, J shed 5 bases, and the junction held 12 bases outside the gene matches. In nucleotides, the CDR3 is TGTGCCAGCAGCCCTTCAACGGGGACAGGGGATAACGAGCAGTACTTC. Protein sequence: CASSPSTGTGDNEQYF.

This chain links TRBV19 with TRBJ1-2, with unresolved D. V was clipped by 7 bases and J by 0 bases, with 15 bases between them. CDR3 length: 15 amino acids. CDR1 LNHDA and CDR2 SQIVND come from the germline V gene (reference sequence). Written as DNA, the CDR3 is TGTGCCAGTATAAATTTGCGGAAAGCTAACTATGGCTACACCTTC. Its protein product is CASINLRKANYGYTF. Using reference TRBV19 and TRBJ1-2 for the parts outside the CDR3, the full variable domain is DGGITQSPKYLFRKEGQNVTLSCEQNLNHDAMYWYRQDPGQGLRLIYYSQIVNDFQKGDIAEGYSVSREKKESFPLTVTSAQKNPTAFYLCASINLRKANYGYTFGSGTRLTVV.

The chain links TRBV12-3 or TRBV12-4 to TRBJ1-2, with D possibly being TRBD1 (5 bases). V lost 5 bases to trimming and J lost 4 bases, with 11 bases between them. This CDR3 has 13 residues. CDR3 residues: CASSPDSPYGYTF. The CDR3 DNA follows: TGTGCCAGCAGTCCAGACAGCCCCTATGGCTACACCTTC.

The rearrangement links TRBV10-3 to TRBJ2-2; the D is unclear. The V and J ends lost 8 bases and 2 bases respectively, with 9 bases between them. The germline gives CDR1 ENHRY, CDR2 SYGVKD. The CDR3 is 13 residues long. CDR3 amino acids: CAIGDTNTGELFF. DNA of the CDR3: TGTGCCATCGGAGACACTAACACCGGGGAGCTGTTTTTT.

The chain carries TRBV30 and TRBJ1-1; the D gene is possibly TRBD1 (5 bases). Trimming pared 0 bases from V and 10 bases from J, leaving 15 bases between. This CDR3 has 13 amino acids. Germline lookup yields CDR1 GTSNPN and CDR2 SVGIG (reference sequence). In DNA form, the CDR3 reads TGTGCCTGGAGTGTCTTCCCCAGGGAGGGAGCTTTCTTT. Translated: CAWSVFPREGAFF.

This sequence joins TRBV27 and TRBJ2-4; no clear D gene. Germline lookup yields CDR1 MNHEY and CDR2 SMNVEV (reference sequence). The CDR3 has 15 amino acids. Trimming stripped 6 bases from V and 0 bases from J, with 12 bases between. CDR3 sequence: CASSLTALAKNIQYF. The CDR3 DNA reads TGTGCCAGCAGCCTGACGGCCTTAGCCAAAAACATTCAGTACTTC.

This rearrangement joins TRBV6-1 to TRBJ1-3; D is unclear. The V gene lost 3 bases and the J gene lost 0 bases, with 12 bases spanning the gap. The CDR3 runs 16 residues. CDR1 and CDR2 from the germline V gene are MNHNS and SASEGT. The CDR3 loop reads CASSDSGGSSGNTIYF. CDR3 bases: TGTGCCAGCAGTGATTCGGGCGGTAGCTCTGGAAACACCATATATTTT.

CDR3 sequence (DNA): TGTGCCAGCAGCCTCCGCACCGGGGAGCTGTTTTTT. The encoded protein is CASSLRTGELFF. The chain employs TRBV3-1 (or the pseudogene TRBV3-2) and TRBJ2-2; D is uncertain. The CDR3 sequence is 12 residues long. CDR1 LGHDT and CDR2 YNNKEL come from the germline V gene (reference sequence). The V and J ends lost 4 bases and 4 bases respectively, with 4 bases between them.

The V call is TRBV5-1, the J call TRBJ1-1; D might be TRBD1 (5 bases). Deletions cut 5 bases from V and 5 bases from J, with 13 bases between. Germline CDR1 and CDR2: SGHRS and YFSETQ. The CDR3 sequence is 13 residues long. In nucleotides, the CDR3 is TGCGCCAGCAGGGCGGGGCCAGGTACTGAAGCTTTCTTT. Translated: CASRAGPGTEAFF.

The genes are TRBV30 and TRBJ2-7; D possibly corresponds to TRBD2 (6 bases). Germline CDR1 GTSNPN, CDR2 SVGIG (reference sequence). V lost 2 bases and J 3 bases, leaving 14 bases between the germline ends. CDR3 length equals 14 residues. The CDR3 DNA sequence: TGTGCCTGGAGTCGCGGGGAGGAGCTCTACGAGCAGTACTTC. Protein product: CAWSRGEELYEQYF.

The chain joins TRBV10-3 to TRBJ2-7; D is perhaps TRBD1 (6 bases). Germline V gene sequence: CDR1 ENHRY, CDR2 SYGVKD. The CDR3 extends over 13 amino acids. V was clipped by 5 bases and J by 2 bases, with 10 bases between them. CDR3 DNA: TGTGCCATCAGTCGGACAGAAGCCTACGAGCAGTACTTC. The encoded protein is CAISRTEAYEQYF.

V is TRBV20-1 and J is TRBJ2-3; 7 bases are shared with TRBD2. Germline V gives CDR1 DFQATT, CDR2 SNEGSKA (reference sequence). With 3 bases clipped from V and 2 bases from J, the junction kept 5 bases outside the gene matches. The CDR3 contains 14 residues. In DNA, the CDR3 is TGCAGTGCTAGTCGCCTAGCGGACACAGATACGCAGTATTTT. Protein sequence: CSASRLADTDTQYF.

V is TRBV7-9 and J is TRBJ1-2, with 7 nucleotides matching TRBD1. In germline, CDR1 is SEHNR, CDR2 FQNEAQ (reference sequence). The CDR3 is 15 amino acids. The V segment lost 5 bases and the J segment 4 bases; nucleotides outside the gene matches: 10. CDR3 nucleotide sequence: TGTGCCAGCAGCGTTACAGGGGCTGACCTCTATGGCTACACCTTC. Translating it yields CASSVTGADLYGYTF.

V is TRBV27 and J is TRBJ1-1, with D uncertain. Germline CDR1 MNHEY, CDR2 SMNVEV (reference sequence). The CDR3 contains 13 residues. V gave up 6 bases and J gave up 0 bases, with 8 bases separating them. The CDR3 nucleotides are TGTGCCAGCAGAGCAGAAATGAACACTGAAGCTTTCTTT. It yields the protein CASRAEMNTEAFF.

This clone appeared a few times. The rearrangement uses TRBV7-8 and TRBJ1-6; weak D call: TRBD1 (6 bases). The CDR3 spans 15 residues. V was shortened by 0 bases and J by 11 bases, with 14 bases between the two germline ends. Germline CDR1 reads SGHVS; CDR2 reads FQNEAQ. The DNA for the CDR3 is TGTGCCAGCAGCTTAGCGGACAGTCCAATGACACCCCTCCACTTT. Translated: CASSLADSPMTPLHF.

The rearrangement links TRBV28 to TRBJ1-5; TRBD1 agrees at 10 bases. J lost 5 bases, V lost 6 bases, and 4 bases had no gene match. The CDR3 runs to 14 residues. The germline gives CDR1 MDHEN, CDR2 SYDVKM. The CDR3 sequence: CASRRTGGDQPQHF. The CDR3 DNA reads TGTGCCAGCAGACGGACAGGGGGGGATCAGCCCCAGCATTTT. The full variable domain, in which reference TRBV28 and TRBJ1-5 provide the parts outside the CDR3, is DVKVTQSSRYLVKRTGEKVFLECVQDMDHENMFWYRQDPGLGLRLIYFSYDVKMKEKGDIPEGYSVSREKKERFSLILESASTNQTSMYLCASRRTGGDQPQHFGDGTRLSIL.

The rearrangement links TRBV19 to TRBJ1-1; D ambiguous. Germline CDR1 and CDR2: LNHDA and SQIVND (reference sequence). The ends were cut back, 7 bases at V and 5 bases at J, with 17 bases in the middle. This CDR3 spans 14 amino acids. The CDR3 loop is CASTQQWMGTEAFF. CDR3 coding DNA: TGTGCCAGTACCCAACAATGGATGGGTACTGAAGCTTTCTTT.

The rearrangement links TRBV3-1 (or the pseudogene TRBV3-2) to TRBJ2-3; maybe TRBD2 (6 bases). V gave up 4 bases and J gave up 6 bases, with 11 bases separating them. The CDR3 totals 13 residues. Germline V lookup: CDR1 LGHDT, CDR2 YNNKEL (reference sequence). Here the CDR3 DNA reads TGTGCCAGCAGCCCCGGGACTCCGGATACGCAGTATTTT. It codes for CASSPGTPDTQYF.

This clone was recorded only once. V gene TRBV10-3 combines with J gene TRBJ1-2, with 7 bases matching TRBD1. The CDR3 spans 16 residues. Germline assignment: CDR1 ENHRY and CDR2 SYGVKD. V lost 8 bases to trimming and J lost 1 base; unmatched junction nucleotides: 13. The chain's CDR3 is CAIGRDSFSFNYGYTF. The DNA of the CDR3 is TGTGCCATCGGTAGGGACAGTTTCTCCTTTAACTATGGCTACACCTTC.

V gene TRBV4-3 combines with J gene TRBJ2-5; D unclear. V lost 0 bases, J lost 4 bases, and 12 bases lay in between. Per the germline V gene, CDR1 is LGHNA and CDR2 is YSLEER. The CDR3 loop spans 15 amino acids. In DNA, the CDR3 is TGCGCCAGCAGCCAAGATCGTAGCATAGTAGAGACCCAGTACTTC. Protein sequence: CASSQDRSIVETQYF.

V is TRBV5-1 and J is TRBJ1-2; unclear D gene. V gave up 0 bases and J gave up 8 bases, with 11 bases separating them. The CDR3 contains 13 residues. The V gene's germline CDR1 is SGHRS and CDR2 YFSETQ. The CDR3 region has the DNA TGCGCCAGCAGCTTGGTAGTAGGGAGCGGCTACACCTTC. Residues: CASSLVVGSGYTF.

The V call is TRBV7-9, the J call TRBJ2-3; D might be TRBD2 (5 bases). V was cut by 0 bases and J by 0 bases, with 13 bases left in between. The CDR3 runs to 17 residues. Per the germline V gene, CDR1 is SEHNR and CDR2 is FQNEAQ (reference sequence). The CDR3 sequence: CASSLAPGLPSTDTQYF. The CDR3 nucleotides read TGTGCCAGCAGCTTAGCGCCAGGACTCCCGAGCACAGATACGCAGTATTTT.

This clone is a singleton in its sample. V and J are TRBV10-3 and TRBJ1-5; D is perhaps TRBD1 (5 bases). Trimming removed 11 bases from V and 3 bases from J, with 11 bases in between. The CDR3 is 12 residues long. CDR1 is ENHRY and CDR2 is SYGVKD in the germline V gene. The CDR3 nucleotides are TGTGCCGCTGGGGGACCCAATCAGCCCCAGCATTTT. It is translated as CAAGGPNQPQHF.

This clone is a singleton in its sample. The chain uses TRBV7-2 and TRBJ1-6, with 7 bases fitting TRBD1. Trimming at V came to 4 bases and at J to 6 bases, leaving 6 bases not matched to a gene. The CDR3 length is 15 residues. CDR1 and CDR2 (germline): SGHTA, FQGNSA. CDR3 region: CASSSHRGVNSPLHF. The CDR3, as DNA: TGTGCCAGCAGCTCCCACAGGGGAGTTAATTCACCCCTCCACTTT. Using reference TRBV7-2 and TRBJ1-6 for the parts outside the CDR3, the full variable domain is GAGVSQSPSNKVTEKGKDVELRCDPISGHTALYWYRQSLGQGLEFLIYFQGNSAPDKSGLPSDRFSAERTGGSVSTLTIQRTQQEDSAVYLCASSSHRGVNSPLHFGNGTRLTVT.

This clone was picked up a small number of times. The chain uses TRBV7-2 and TRBJ2-7, with 10 bases fitting TRBD1. Germline V gene lookup returns CDR1 SGHTA and CDR2 FQGNSA. J lost 9 bases, V lost 6 bases, and 14 bases had no gene match. The CDR3 is 15 residues long. CDR3: CASRPGTGVLTGQYF. CDR3 sequence (DNA): TGTGCCAGCAGACCCGGGACAGGGGTGCTCACGGGGCAGTACTTC.

The chain uses TRBV4-3 and TRBJ2-2, with D tentatively TRBD2 (6 bases). The CDR3 loop spans 17 amino acids. The germline CDR1 and CDR2 sequences are LGHNA and YSLEER. Trimming cost V 4 bases and J 6 bases, with 21 bases left between them. The DNA of the CDR3 is TGCGCCAGCAGCCCTATCGCAGGCGGGAACGACCCCGGGGAGCTGTTTTTT. Translation gives CASSPIAGGNDPGELFF.

The J gene is TRBJ1-1, the V gene TRBV4-1; D might be TRBD1 (5 bases). Germline loops: CDR1 MGHRA, CDR2 YSYEKL. The V gene lost 4 bases and the J gene lost 4 bases, with 10 bases spanning the gap. This CDR3 is 13 amino acids long. The CDR3 sequence: CASSRGESTEAFF. Here the CDR3 DNA reads TGCGCCAGCAGCCGGGGGGAGAGCACTGAAGCTTTCTTT.